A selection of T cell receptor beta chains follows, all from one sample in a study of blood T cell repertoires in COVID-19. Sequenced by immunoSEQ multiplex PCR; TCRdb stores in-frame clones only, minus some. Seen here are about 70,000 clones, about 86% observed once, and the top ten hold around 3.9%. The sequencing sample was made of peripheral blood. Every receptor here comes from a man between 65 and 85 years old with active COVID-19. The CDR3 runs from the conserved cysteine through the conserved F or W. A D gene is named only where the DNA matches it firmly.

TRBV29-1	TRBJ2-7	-	CSVVQGVHEQYF	TGCAGCGTTGTACAGGGTGTCCACGAGCAGTACTTC
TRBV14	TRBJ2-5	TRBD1	CARRGQGAYETQYF	TGTGCCAGACGGGGACAGGGGGCTTACGAGACCCAGTACTTC
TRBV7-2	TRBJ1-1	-	CASSAAVTEAFF	TGTGCCAGCAGCGCGGCGGTCACTGAAGCTTTCTTT
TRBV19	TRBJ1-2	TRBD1	CASSIGGTGGGYTF	TGTGCCAGTAGTATAGGGGGGACAGGGGGCGGCTACACCTTC
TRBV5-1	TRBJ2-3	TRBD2	CASSLVASGSTTDTQYF	TGCGCCAGCAGCTTGGTGGCTAGCGGGAGCACCACAGATACGCAGTATTTT
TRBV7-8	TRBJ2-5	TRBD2	CASTTLTGLAGGQETQYF	TGTGCCAGCACTACCCTGACTGGCCTAGCGGGGGGCCAAGAGACCCAGTACTTC
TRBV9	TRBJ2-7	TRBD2	CASSVGTSGEQYF	TGTGCCAGCAGCGTAGGGACTAGCGGCGAGCAGTACTTC
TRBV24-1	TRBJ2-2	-	CATAGTPNTGELFF	TGTGCCACCGCCGGGACACCTAACACCGGGGAGCTGTTTTTT
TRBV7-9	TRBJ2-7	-	CASSYRGPPGVEQYF	TGTGCCAGCAGCTACCGCGGGCCCCCGGGGGTCGAGCAGTACTTC
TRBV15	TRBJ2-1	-	CATSREWGEANEQFF	TGTGCCACCAGCAGAGAGTGGGGGGAGGCCAATGAGCAGTTCTTC
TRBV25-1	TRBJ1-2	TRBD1	CASRPDRAIHGYTF	TGTGCCAGCAGGCCGGACAGGGCCATCCATGGCTACACCTTC
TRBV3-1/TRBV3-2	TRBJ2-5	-	CASSHTHPRGETQYF	TGTGCCAGCAGCCACACCCATCCCAGAGGAGAGACCCAGTACTTC
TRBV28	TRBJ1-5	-	CASTDWPGNQPQHF	TGTGCCAGCACCGATTGGCCGGGGAATCAGCCCCAGCATTTT
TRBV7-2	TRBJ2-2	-	CASSILLGVGNTGELFF	TGTGCCAGCAGCATCCTTCTAGGGGTGGGGAACACCGGGGAGCTGTTTTTT